This T cell receptor (beta chain) was documented in a study of blood T cell repertoires in COVID-19. In the study overall: PBMCs, B-cell-depleted T cells, or T cells were the source of the cDNA or gDNA that made up the material.

The V and J ends lost 3 bases and 4 bases respectively, with 11 bases between them. CDR1 is MNHNS and CDR2 is SASEGT in the germline V gene. The CDR3 consists of 14 residues. In the study's own analysis: Scientists estimated how many nucleated cells there were by amplifying reference gene primers. Repertoires were generated with immunoSEQ multiplex PCR, while TCRdb's copy carries only in-frame clones and drops some. D and trimming come from the DNA, and the V and J calls and clone size come from that table. The sample has around 70,000 clones; more than 90% are singletons. The clonotype originates from a man aged 50 or older with acute or convalescent COVID-19. The chain couples TRBV6-1 to TRBJ2-3, with a possible D match to TRBD2 (6 bases). The source material was peripheral blood. DNA for the CDR3: TGTGCCAGCAGTGACGCACTAGCTTCAGATACGCAGTATTTT. Protein sequence: CASSDALASDTQYF.